The sequence of this TCR beta chain was determined in a study of T cell responses to AZD1222 COVID-19 vaccine (dated by TCRdb to about 2021). General notes on the study: Because spike-specific TCR depth and breadth did not differ between the two schedules, AZD1222 recipients who got a second dose at roughly 4 weeks were pooled with those who got a second dose at roughly 12 weeks. TCR sequencing covered 233 trial participants: 200 to 220 given two doses of AZD1222 and 26 given two doses of MenACWY control vaccine. Trial participants were enrolled into age subgroups of 18-55, 56-69 and 70-plus years, which contained roughly 140, 27 and 60 TCR-sequenced participants, respectively. The full study reports these points: In the small 56-69-year group, the increase in depth fell short of significance, most likely because of low power. Because no day 14 peak-response samples were available, the repertoires could be characterized only after the peak T cell response. Epitopes outside the regions mutated in the B.1.351 and B.1.1.7 variants were reportedly recognized by nearly half of the unique spike-specific TCRs. A significant rise in spike-specific TCR breadth and depth was observed after two AZD1222 doses relative to day 0 and relative to MenACWY recipients. Participants were mostly white British, with more females than males. The authors suggested clonal diversity may have been underestimated. The vaccine-associated CD4 TCRs covered the entire spike protein, and the dominant responses fell in regions 160-218 and 743-854. Conclusions about previously exposed vaccinees are limited because only five to seven AZD1222 recipients were SARS-CoV-2 seropositive at baseline.

CDR1 is given as SEHNR and CDR2 as FQNEAQ, both from the germline V gene (reference sequence). From cysteine to phenylalanine, the CDR3 is 16 amino acids long. Just CDR3 DNA is preserved here, 48 bases in frame from base 1. The trim is 1 base for V and 8 bases for J, with a gap of 20 bases between the germline ends. Reading the label with the study, this specimen's time point is: baseline before first vaccination. The vaccinee samples were drawn from two UK trials, COV001 and COV002, one of which was a single-blind randomized controlled phase 2/3 trial testing AZD1222 (ChAdOx1 nCoV-19) in healthy adults. For TCRbeta chain sequencing, PBMC samples from trial participants were taken at day 0 and at day 28 after the second dose. Note on this clone: Its antigen target is currently unknown. No much larger clone exists at a distance of one base, and base qualities are not known.

The CDR3 regions of human TCRbeta chains were subjected to immunosequencing. Under the source paper's analysis protocol: Repertoire TCRs were matched against a reference library of SARS-CoV-2-specific TCRs generated with the MIRA antigen-specificity platform. Breadth was defined as the fraction of unique TCRs that were SARS-CoV-2-associated, and depth was defined as the fraction of total T cells that were SARS-CoV-2-associated. Using the MIRA data, each spike-specific TCR was assigned both to the spike region to which the TCR was reactive and to a CD4 or CD8 class. Log10-transformed breadth and depth values were compared by one-way ANOVA with Sidak's multiple comparisons tests. TCRdb limited this immuneACCESS table to in-frame rearrangements with V and J called. A share of clones is missing; checked studies link under half to unresolved V genes, and the rest is unexplained. V, J and clone size are those of that table, while D and trimming were read from the DNA. This sample has 100,000 to 150,000 clones in its table, and roughly 89% of those were observed once. Together, the top ten hold about 6% of the sample.

This chain is built from TRBV7-9 and TRBJ1-2, and the D gene may be TRBD1, 5 bases matching. The clonotype comes from an adult in good health. This material consisted of peripheral blood, taken on day 0 of AZD1222 vaccination. The nucleotide sequence is given as TGTGCCAGCAGCTTAGGGATGCAGGGAATGCCTGTCGGCTACACCTTC. Its translation is CASSLGMQGMPVGYTF.